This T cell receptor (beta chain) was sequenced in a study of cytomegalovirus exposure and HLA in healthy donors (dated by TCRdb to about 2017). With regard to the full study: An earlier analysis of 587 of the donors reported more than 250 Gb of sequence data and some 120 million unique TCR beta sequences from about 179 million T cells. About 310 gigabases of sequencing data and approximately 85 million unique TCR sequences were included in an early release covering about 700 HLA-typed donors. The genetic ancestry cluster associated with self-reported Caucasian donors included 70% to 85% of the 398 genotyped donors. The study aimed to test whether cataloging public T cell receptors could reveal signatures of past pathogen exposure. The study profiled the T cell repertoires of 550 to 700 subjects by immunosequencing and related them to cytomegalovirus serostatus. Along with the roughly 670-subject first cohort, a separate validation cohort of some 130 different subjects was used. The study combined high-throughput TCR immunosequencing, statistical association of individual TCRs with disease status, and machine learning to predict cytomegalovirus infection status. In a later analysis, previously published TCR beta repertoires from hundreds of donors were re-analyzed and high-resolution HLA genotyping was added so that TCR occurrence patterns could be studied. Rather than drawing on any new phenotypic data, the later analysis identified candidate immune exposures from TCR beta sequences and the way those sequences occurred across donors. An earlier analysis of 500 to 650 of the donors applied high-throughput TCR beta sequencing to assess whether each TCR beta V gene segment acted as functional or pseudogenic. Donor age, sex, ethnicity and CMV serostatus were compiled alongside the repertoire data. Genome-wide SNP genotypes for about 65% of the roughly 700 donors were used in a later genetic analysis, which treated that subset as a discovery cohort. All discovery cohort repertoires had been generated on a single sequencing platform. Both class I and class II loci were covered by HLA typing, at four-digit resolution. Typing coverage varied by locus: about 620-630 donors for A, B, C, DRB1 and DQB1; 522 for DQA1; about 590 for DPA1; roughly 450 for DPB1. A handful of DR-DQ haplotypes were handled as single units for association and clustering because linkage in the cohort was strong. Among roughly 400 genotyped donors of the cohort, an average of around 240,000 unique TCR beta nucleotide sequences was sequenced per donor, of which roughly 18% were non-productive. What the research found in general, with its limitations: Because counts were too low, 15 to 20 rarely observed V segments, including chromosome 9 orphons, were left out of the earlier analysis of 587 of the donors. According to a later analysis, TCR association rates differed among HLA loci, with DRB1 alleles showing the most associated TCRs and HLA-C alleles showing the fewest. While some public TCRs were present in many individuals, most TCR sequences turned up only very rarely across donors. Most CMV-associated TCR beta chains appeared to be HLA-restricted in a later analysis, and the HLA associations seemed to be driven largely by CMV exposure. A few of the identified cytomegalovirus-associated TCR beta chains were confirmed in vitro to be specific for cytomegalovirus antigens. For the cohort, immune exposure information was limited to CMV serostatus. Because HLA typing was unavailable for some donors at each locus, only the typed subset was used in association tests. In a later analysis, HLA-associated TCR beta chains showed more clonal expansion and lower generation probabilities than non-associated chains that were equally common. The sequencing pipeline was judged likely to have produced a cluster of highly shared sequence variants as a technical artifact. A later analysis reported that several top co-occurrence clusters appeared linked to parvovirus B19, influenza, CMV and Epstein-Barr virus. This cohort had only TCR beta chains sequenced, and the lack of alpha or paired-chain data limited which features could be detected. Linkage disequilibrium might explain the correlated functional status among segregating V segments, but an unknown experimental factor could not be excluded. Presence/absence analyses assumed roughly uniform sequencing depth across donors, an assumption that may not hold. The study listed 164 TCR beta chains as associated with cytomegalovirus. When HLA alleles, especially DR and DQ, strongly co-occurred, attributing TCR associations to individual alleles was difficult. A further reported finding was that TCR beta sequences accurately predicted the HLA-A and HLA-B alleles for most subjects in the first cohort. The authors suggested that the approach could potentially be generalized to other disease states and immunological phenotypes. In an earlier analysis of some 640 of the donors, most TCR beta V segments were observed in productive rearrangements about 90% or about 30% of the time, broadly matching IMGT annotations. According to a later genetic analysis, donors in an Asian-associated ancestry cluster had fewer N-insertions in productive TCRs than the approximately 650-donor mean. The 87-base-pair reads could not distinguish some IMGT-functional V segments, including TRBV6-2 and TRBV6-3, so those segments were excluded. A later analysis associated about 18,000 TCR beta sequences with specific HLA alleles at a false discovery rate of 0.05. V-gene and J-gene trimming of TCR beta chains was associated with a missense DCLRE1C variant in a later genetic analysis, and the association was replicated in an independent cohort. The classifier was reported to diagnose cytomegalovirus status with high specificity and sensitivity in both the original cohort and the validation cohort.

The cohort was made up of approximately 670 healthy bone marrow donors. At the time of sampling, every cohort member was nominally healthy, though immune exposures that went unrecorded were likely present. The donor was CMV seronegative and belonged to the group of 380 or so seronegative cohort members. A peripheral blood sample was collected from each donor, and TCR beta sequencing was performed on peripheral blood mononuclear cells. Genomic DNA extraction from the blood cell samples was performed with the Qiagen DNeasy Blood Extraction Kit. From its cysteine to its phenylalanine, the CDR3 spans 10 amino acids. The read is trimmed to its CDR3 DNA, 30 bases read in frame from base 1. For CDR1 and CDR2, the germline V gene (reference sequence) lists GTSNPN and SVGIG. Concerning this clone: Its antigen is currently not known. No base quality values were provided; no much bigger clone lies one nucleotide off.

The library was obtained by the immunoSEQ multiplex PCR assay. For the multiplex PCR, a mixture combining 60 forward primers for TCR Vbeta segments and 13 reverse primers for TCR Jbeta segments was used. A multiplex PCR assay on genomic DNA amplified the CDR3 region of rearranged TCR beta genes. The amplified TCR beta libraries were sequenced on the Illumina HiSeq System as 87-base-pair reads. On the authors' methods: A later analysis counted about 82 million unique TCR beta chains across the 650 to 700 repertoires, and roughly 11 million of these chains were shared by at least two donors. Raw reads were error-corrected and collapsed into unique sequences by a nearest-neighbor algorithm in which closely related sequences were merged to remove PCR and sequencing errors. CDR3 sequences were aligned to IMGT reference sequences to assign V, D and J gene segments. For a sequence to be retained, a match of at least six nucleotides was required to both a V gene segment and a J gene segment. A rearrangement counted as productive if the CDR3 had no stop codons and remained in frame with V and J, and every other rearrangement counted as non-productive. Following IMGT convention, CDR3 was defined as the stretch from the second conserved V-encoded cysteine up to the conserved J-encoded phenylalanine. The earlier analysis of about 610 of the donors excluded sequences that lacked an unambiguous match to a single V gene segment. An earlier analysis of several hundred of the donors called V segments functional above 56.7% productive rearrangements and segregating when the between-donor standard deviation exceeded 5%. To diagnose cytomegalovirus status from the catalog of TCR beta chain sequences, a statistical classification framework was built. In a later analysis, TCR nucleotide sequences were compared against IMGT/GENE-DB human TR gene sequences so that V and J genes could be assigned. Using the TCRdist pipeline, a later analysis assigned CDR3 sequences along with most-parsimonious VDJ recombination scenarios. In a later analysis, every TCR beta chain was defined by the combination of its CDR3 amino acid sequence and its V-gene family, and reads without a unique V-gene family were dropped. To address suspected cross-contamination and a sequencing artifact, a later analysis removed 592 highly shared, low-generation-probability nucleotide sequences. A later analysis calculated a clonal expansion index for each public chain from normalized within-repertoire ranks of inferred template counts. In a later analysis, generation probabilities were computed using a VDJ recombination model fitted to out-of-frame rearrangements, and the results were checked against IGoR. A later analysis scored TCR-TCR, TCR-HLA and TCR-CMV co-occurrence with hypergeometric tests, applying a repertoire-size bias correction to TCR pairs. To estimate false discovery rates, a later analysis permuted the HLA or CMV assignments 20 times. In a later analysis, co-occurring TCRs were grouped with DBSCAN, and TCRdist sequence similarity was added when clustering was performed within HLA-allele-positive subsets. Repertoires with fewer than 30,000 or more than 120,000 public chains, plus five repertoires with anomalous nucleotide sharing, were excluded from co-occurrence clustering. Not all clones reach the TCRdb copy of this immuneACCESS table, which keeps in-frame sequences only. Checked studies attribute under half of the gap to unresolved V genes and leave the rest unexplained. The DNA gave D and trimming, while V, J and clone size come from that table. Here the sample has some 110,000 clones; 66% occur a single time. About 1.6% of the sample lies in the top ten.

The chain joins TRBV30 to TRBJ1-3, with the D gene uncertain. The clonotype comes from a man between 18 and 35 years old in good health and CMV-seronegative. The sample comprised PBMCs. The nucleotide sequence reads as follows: TGTGGTTGCGGGGGAAACACCATATATTTT. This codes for CGCGGNTIYF. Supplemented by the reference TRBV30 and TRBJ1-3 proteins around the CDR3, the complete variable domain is SQTIHQWPATLVQPVGSPLSLECTVEGTSNPNLYWYRQAAGRGLQLLFYSVGIGQISSEVPQNLSASRPQDRQFILSSKKLLLSDSGFYLCGCGGNTIYFGEGSWLTVV.